The rows below give T cell receptor beta chains drawn from one sample of a study of healthy donors' naive CD4 and CD8 T cells. Each CDR3 protein is one row after TCRdb ran MiXCR on the reads. This table has around 200,000 distinct CDR3 sequences, around 74% appearing once. Input material: naive CD4+ and CD8+ T cells sorted from blood, pooled from several donors. All receptors come from a pool of human donors in good health; the sample pools cells from several healthy donors. Each CDR3 is given with its conserved first and last residue. The D gene is left open where the match is weak. Size tells how often a clone was seen (once, few, many) or the class of an expanded clone, and some rows leave it out.

TRBV19	.	TRBJ2-1	.	16	TGTGCCAGTAGTATAGATCGAGGTGGGCTATACAATGAGCAGTTCTTC	CASSIDRGGLYNEQFF
TRBV5-1	TRBD1	TRBJ1-5	.	15	TGTGCCAGCAGCTTGGGGACAGCATCGTATCAGCCCCAGCATTTT	CASSLGTASYQPQHF
TRBV6-2/TRBV6-3	TRBD2	TRBJ2-1	.	18	TGTGCCAGCAGTTACTCAAGTAGCGGGGGCTACCCTGGGGATGAGCAGTTCTTC	CASSYSSSGGYPGDEQFF
TRBV9	TRBD1	TRBJ1-2	few	14	TGTGCCAGCAGCGTAGGCGGACAGGGCTATGGCTACACCTTC	CASSVGGQGYGYTF
TRBV24-1	.	TRBJ2-5	few	13	TGTGCCACCAGTGGGGTCGTGGGGGAGACCCAGTACTTC	CATSGVVGETQYF
TRBV19	.	TRBJ1-2	.	12	TGTGCCAGTAGTCCTGGGACCTTTGGTTACACCTTC	CASSPGTFGYTF
TRBV15	.	TRBJ2-7	once	15	TGTGCCACCAGCAGAGATAACGCCGGGGGCGGCGAGCAGTACTTC	CATSRDNAGGGEQYF
TRBV29-1	TRBD2	TRBJ2-1	.	15	TGCAGCGTTGCTTGGCGACTAGCGGGATACAATGAGCAGTTCTTC	CSVAWRLAGYNEQFF
TRBV29-1	.	TRBJ2-7	.	12	TGCAGCGCCCGGGACACCTTCTACGAGCAGTACTTC	CSARDTFYEQYF
TRBV29-1	TRBD2	TRBJ2-7	.	12	TGCAGCGCTCGGACTAGCAGCTACGAGCAGTACTTC	CSARTSSYEQYF
TRBV5-5	.	TRBJ2-2	few	14	TGTGCCAGCAGCCTGGACTGGAACACCGGGGAGCTGTTTTTT	CASSLDWNTGELFF
TRBV27	.	TRBJ1-3	.	16	TGTGCCAGCAGCCTTAAGGGGACTATCTCTGGAAACACCATATATTTT	CASSLKGTISGNTIYF
TRBV29-1	.	TRBJ1-1	.	11	TGCAGCGTTGACGATTTTGATTGGGCTTTCTTT	CSVDDFDWAFF
TRBV29-1	.	TRBJ1-1	.	12	TGCAGCGTTGGACAGAGTCCCACTGAAGCTTTCTTT	CSVGQSPTEAFF
TRBV29-1	TRBD1	TRBJ1-1	.	13	TGCAGCGTTGGACAGGGATCGAACACTGAAGCTTTCTTT	CSVGQGSNTEAFF
TRBV6-6	.	TRBJ2-7	.	16	TGTGCCAGCAGCCACAAGACGGGGTTTATCTCCTACGAGCAGTACTTC	CASSHKTGFISYEQYF
TRBV11-2	TRBD2	TRBJ2-1	.	18	TGTGCCAGCAGCTTAGACGGGGGCGTGGGGACTAGCCTCAATGAGCAGTTCTTC	CASSLDGGVGTSLNEQFF
TRBV19	.	TRBJ1-5	.	14	TGTGCCAGTAGTTCCCCCGACAGGTTCCATCCCCAGCATTTT	CASSSPDRFHPQHF
TRBV5-4	TRBD2	TRBJ2-7	.	16	TGTGCCAGCAGCTTGGGACAGGGACTAGCGGGGGGCGAGCAGTACTTC	CASSLGQGLAGGEQYF
TRBV6-2/TRBV6-3	.	TRBJ2-7	.	13	TGTGCCAGCAGTTACAGCTCTTTGTTCGAGCAGTACTTC	CASSYSSLFEQYF
TRBV18	TRBD2	TRBJ2-1	.	18	TGTGCCAGCTCAGATTACTACGGGACTAGCGGGAGGGCAGGTGAGCAGTTCTTC	CASSDYYGTSGRAGEQFF
TRBV12-3/TRBV12-4	.	TRBJ2-7	.	12	TGTGCCAGCAGTTACTCGGGGTCCGAGCAGTACTTC	CASSYSGSEQYF
TRBV29-1	.	TRBJ1-1	.	13	TGCAGCGTTGCTCGAAAACTGAACACTGAAGCTTTCTTT	CSVARKLNTEAFF
TRBV6-2/TRBV6-3	.	TRBJ2-1	.	14	TGTGCCAGCAGTTACGCCCGCCCTGGCAATGAGCAGTTCTTC	CASSYARPGNEQFF
TRBV29-1	TRBD1	TRBJ1-5	.	17	TGCAGCGTTGGTTGGACAGGGGGCGTAAGGGACAATCAGCCCCAGCATTTT	CSVGWTGGVRDNQPQHF
TRBV6-2/TRBV6-3	.	TRBJ1-1	.	12	TGTGCCAGCAGTTACGCGTACACTGAAGCTTTCTTT	CASSYAYTEAFF
TRBV13	TRBD2	TRBJ2-5	.	15	TGTGCCAGCAGCCGCCAGCGGGAGTATCGGGAGACCCAGTACTTC	CASSRQREYRETQYF
TRBV29-1	.	TRBJ2-5	.	12	TGCAGCGTTACTGACAGAAAAGAGACCCAGTACTTC	CSVTDRKETQYF
TRBV28	.	TRBJ1-4	.	13	TGTGCCAGTTCCGGACCCTGGAATGAAAAACTGTTTTTT	CASSGPWNEKLFF
TRBV28	TRBD1	TRBJ2-7	.	16	TGTGCCAGCAGTTCCGCCACAGGGGCCAGCTCCTACGAGCAGTACTTC	CASSSATGASSYEQYF
TRBV21-1	.	TRBJ2-3	.	16	TGTGCCAGCAGCATAGGCCCTAGCGGGAGCACAGATACGCAGTATTTT	CASSIGPSGSTDTQYF
TRBV12-3/TRBV12-4	.	TRBJ1-6	.	15	TGTGCCAGCAGTGACGGAGGCTCCTATAATTCACCCCTCCACTTT	CASSDGGSYNSPLHF
TRBV15	.	TRBJ1-1	.	14	TGTGCCGCACGCTCGGCAGGGAGAGGTACTGAAGCTTTCTTT	CAARSAGRGTEAFF
TRBV6-5	TRBD1	TRBJ1-1	.	15	TGTGCCAGCAGTTACTCTAGAGGGGGCGGCACTGAAGCTTTCTTT	CASSYSRGGGTEAFF
TRBV27	.	TRBJ2-3	.	13	TGTGCCAGCGCGATCGGGCCTACAGATACGCAGTATTTT	CASAIGPTDTQYF
TRBV18	.	TRBJ2-1	once	14	TGTGCCAGCTCGCCCACTTATATAGGCAATGAGCAGTTCTTC	CASSPTYIGNEQFF
TRBV29-1	TRBD2	TRBJ2-7	.	16	TGCAGCTTCGGGACGGGTGGACTAGCGGGGAACTACGAGCAGTACTTC	CSFGTGGLAGNYEQYF
TRBV5-1	TRBD1	TRBJ2-7	.	18	TGCGCCAGCAGCTTGGCTCCTTTTACAGGGGGCTCTTTTGGCGAGCAGTACTTC	CASSLAPFTGGSFGEQYF
TRBV30	.	TRBJ1-2	.	11	TGTGCCTGGATGGCGAACTATGGCTACACCTTC	CAWMANYGYTF
TRBV29-1	.	TRBJ2-7	.	14	TGCAGCGTTTCCCCCCGGGCGCACTCCTACGAGCAGTACTTC	CSVSPRAHSYEQYF
TRBV19	TRBD2	TRBJ2-2	few	16	TGTGCCACCTGGAAAGCGGGAGGGCCGAACACCGGGGAGCTGTTTTTT	CATWKAGGPNTGELFF
TRBV20-1	.	TRBJ1-3	.	15	TGCAGTGCTAGAGAGGGAGGATTTGCGGGGGTCCCCATATATTTT	CSAREGGFAGVPIYF
TRBV19	TRBD2	TRBJ2-1	.	16	TGTGCCAGTAGTAGGCTCGTGACTAGCGACTACAATGAGCAGTTCTTC	CASSRLVTSDYNEQFF
TRBV5-4	.	TRBJ1-1	.	13	TGTGCCAGCGGGGAAAGACTGGGGAGCCAAGCTTTCTTT	CASGERLGSQAFF
TRBV5-1	.	TRBJ1-1	.	14	TGCGCCAGCAGCTTGACAGGGTCGGGCACTGAAGCTTTCTTT	CASSLTGSGTEAFF
TRBV10-3	.	TRBJ2-1	.	12	TGTGCCATCAGTGAGCGCGATAATGAGCAGTTCTTC	CAISERDNEQFF
TRBV29-1	.	TRBJ2-5	.	13	TGCAGTCCCTTCACCGGGACACCTAAGACCCAGTACTTC	CSPFTGTPKTQYF